The T cell receptor (beta chain) under discussion was sequenced for a study of blood T cell repertoires in COVID-19. About the study: The United States, Italy and Spain were the sources of the acute and convalescent COVID-19 samples. T cells, B-cell-depleted T cells, or PBMCs provided the cDNA or gDNA that served as material.

Authors' methods: Counts of nucleated cells, estimated from reference gene primer amplification, were obtained. TCRdb's table, derived via immunoSEQ multiplex PCR, lists solely in-frame clones and lacks some. That table furnishes V, J and clone size, whereas the DNA furnished D and trimming. Seen here are over 200,000 clones, approximately 86% observed once, and the top ten hold over 1%. Deletions cut 3 bases from V and 5 bases from J, with 8 bases between. Germline CDR1 and CDR2: DFQATT and SNEGSKA (reference sequence). The CDR3 is 12 residues long. Sequenced sample: peripheral blood. The clonotype comes from a woman aged 30 to 39 with COVID-19, enrolled during active disease. This chain connects TRBV20-1 to TRBJ2-4; D remains unclear. As DNA, the CDR3 is TGCAGTGCTAGTCGGTCGGAAAACATTCAGTACTTC. It codes for CSASRSENIQYF.